The clone carrying this TCR beta chain appeared a few times. This specimen comes from a study of T-cell reconstitution after alpha-beta-depleted transplantation in children. TCRbeta library construction was performed incorporating unique molecular identifiers. TCRdb recomputed calls from the PCR reads with MiXCR, one row per CDR3 protein. The sample holds approximately 640,000 distinct CDR3 sequences, around 17% seen once. Germline CDR1 and CDR2: MGHRA and YSYEKL. Trimming cost V 1 base and J 0 bases, with 10 bases left between them. This CDR3 comprises 16 residues. V and J are TRBV4-1 and TRBJ1-5; D is ambiguous. This material consisted of PBMCs from the stem cell graft donor, taken from the stem cell graft. The receptor was derived from a human donor who donated a stem cell graft to a child with acute myeloid leukemia. CDR3 sequence: CASSQASGHSNQPQHF. Written as DNA, the CDR3 is TGCGCCAGCAGCCAAGCGTCAGGCCATAGCAATCAGCCCCAGCATTTT.